Below, one T cell receptor beta chain is given with its context. Germline CDR1 and CDR2: SGDLS and YYNGEE. The CDR3 has 16 amino acids. J lost 0 bases, V lost 2 bases, and 4 bases had no gene match. As handled by the study authors: By means of reference gene primer amplification, nucleated cell counts were estimated. This table comes from immunoSEQ multiplex PCR, and its TCRdb copy is limited to in-frame clones, with some not included. The V and J calls and the clone size are those of that table, but D and trimming were determined from the DNA. The sample lists some 190,000 clones; around 80% were seen once. The source of the sample is a study of blood T cell repertoires in COVID-19. Study as a whole: Spain, Italy and the United States supplied samples that represented acute and convalescent COVID-19. T cells, B-cell-depleted T cells, or PBMCs provided the cDNA or gDNA that served as material.

Sequencing used peripheral blood. The receptor's source is a man in his sixties with acute or convalescent COVID-19. V is TRBV9 and J is TRBJ2-3; TRBD2 matches 9 bases. The CDR3 DNA sequence: TGTGCCAGCAGCGTTAGCGGGGGCGTTAGCACAGATACGCAGTATTTT. Residues: CASSVSGGVSTDTQYF.